This TCR beta chain originates from a study of T cells after yellow fever vaccination. Study at large: Low-cell-number fractions were prepared with SMART-Seq v4 Ultra Low Input. Study-level findings and limits: Reappearance after the booster was observed for most primary-vaccination clones (more than 95% CD4, roughly 90% CD8).

TCRdb reanalysed the 5' RACE reads using MiXCR and keeps one entry per CDR3 protein. This table holds hundreds of thousands of distinct CDR3 sequences, 10% to 15% found once. This clonotype occurred a few times. What it binds is unknown. Trimming left V 3 bases short and J 8 bases short, with 14 bases between. Germline lookup yields CDR1 GTSNPN and CDR2 SVGIG (reference sequence). There are 13 residues in the CDR3. The specimen comprised PBMCs, sampled on the day of the yellow fever booster vaccination. The clonotype originates from a man aged 25-45 years who received the YFV17D yellow fever vaccine. The chain couples TRBV30 to TRBJ2-4, with D possibly TRBD1 on 5 matching bases. This chain's CDR3 is CAWSRFLGDIQYF. CDR3 sequence (DNA): TGTGCCTGGAGCCGTTTCCTAGGGGACATTCAGTACTTC.